The source of this TCR beta chain is a study of T cells in Graves' hyperthyroidism and ophthalmopathy. RNA transcripts yielded amplified TCR beta CDR3 regions. With the HTBI primer set, the TCR CDR3 went through a first round of RT-PCR. MiXCR, run by TCRdb on the multiplex PCR reads, gives a single entry per CDR3 protein. The table has fewer than 350,000 distinct CDR3 sequences, more than 10% seen once. Study outcomes and limitations: Model predictions of ophthalmopathy came a median about six months before onset. By a 13 V-J model, ophthalmopathy was set apart from stable hyperthyroidism.

Those with hyperthyroidism were 18 to 65 years old, newly diagnosed, and ill for under 2 months. Diagnostic decisions used clinical symptoms, serum thyroxine and TRAb, thyroid ultrasound and orbital computed tomography. This clonotype was picked up many times. The antigen is undetermined. This sequence was found in a woman under 40 with Graves' hyperthyroidism that later progressed to Graves' ophthalmopathy. Sequenced: blood.

The CDR3 is CASSKDTNTGELFF. CDR3 coding DNA: TGTGCCAGCAGCAAGGACACAAACACCGGGGAGCTGTTTTTT. V gene TRBV28 combines with J gene TRBJ2-2; D might be TRBD1 (5 bases). CDR3 size: 14 residues. Looked up from germline, CDR1 is MDHEN and CDR2 is SYDVKM. The V and J ends lost 6 bases and 2 bases respectively, with 10 bases between them.